The 8 T cell receptor beta chains in this list originate from one sample, sequenced in a study of early T cells in non-severe SARS-CoV-2 infection. A single record per CDR3 protein comes from TCRdb applying MiXCR to the 5' RACE reads. This table has roughly 60,000 distinct CDR3 sequences, roughly 12% appearing once. Input material: whole blood. The receptors were sampled from an adult who was a healthcare worker with PCR-confirmed SARS-CoV-2 infection or an uninfected control (not recorded which).

This clonotype was recorded many times. The V and J genes are TRBV2 and TRBJ1-1; TRBD1 matches at 7 bases. Per the germline V gene, CDR1 is SNHLY and CDR2 is FYNNEI. Trimming at V came to 7 bases and at J to 6 bases, leaving 8 bases not matched to a gene. This CDR3 is built from 13 residues. In nucleotides, the CDR3 is TGTGCCAGCACCCGACAGGGAGGTGCTGAAGCTTTCTTT. This sequence encodes CASTRQGGAEAFF. Combining the CDR3 with reference TRBV2 and TRBJ1-1 gives the whole variable domain EPEVTQTPSHQVTQMGQEVILRCVPISNHLYFYWYRQILGQKVEFLVSFYNNEISEKSEIFDDQFSVERPDGSNFTLKIRSTKLEDSAMYFCASTRQGGAEAFFGQGTRLTVV.

This clonotype occurred once. This is likely a read error, given that the CDR3 carries no conserved phenylalanine or tryptophan at its end. The rearrangement joins TRBV27 to TRBJ2-7, with unresolved D. The germline V gene encodes CDR1 MNHEY and CDR2 SMNVEV (reference sequence). This CDR3 spans 13 amino acids. The germline V and J ends were trimmed by 4 bases and 8 bases, with 15 bases remaining between them. The CDR3 nucleotides are TGTGCCAGCAGTTCCTCGCGTTCCAGTCAGCAGTACTCC. The encoded protein is CASSSSRSSQQYS.

This clonotype has just a few counts. The J gene is TRBJ2-6, the V gene TRBV5-4, with TRBD2 matching over 8 bases. In germline, CDR1 is SGHNT, CDR2 YYREEE (reference sequence). This CDR3 is built from 13 residues. J was trimmed by 8 bases and V by 10 bases; bases with no gene match: 8. CDR3 in amino acids: CALREGWTNVLTF. CDR3 DNA: TGTGCCCTCCGGGAGGGCTGGACCAACGTCCTGACTTTC.

This rearrangement joins TRBV7-2 to TRBJ2-5, with 8 bases that match TRBD1. The CDR3 has 14 amino acids. CDR1 is SGHTA, CDR2 FQGNSA, per germline. V was pared by 4 bases and J by 3 bases, with 4 bases of the junction left unmatched. CDR3 sequence: CASSYQGAKETQYF. CDR3 nucleotides: TGTGCCAGCAGCTATCAGGGGGCCAAAGAGACCCAGTACTTC.

The chain couples TRBV14 to TRBJ2-7, with D hard to call. Trimming stripped 4 bases from V and 3 bases from J, with 7 bases between. CDR3 length: 12 amino acids. Germline V gene lookup returns CDR1 SGHDN and CDR2 FVKESK. The DNA for the CDR3 is TGTGCCAGCAGCCGATGGGGCTACGAGCAGTACTTC. Its translation is CASSRWGYEQYF.

A few counts support this clonotype. The chain is built from TRBV3-1 and TRBJ1-1; D not certain. V was clipped by 1 base and J by 6 bases, with 6 bases between them. Looked up from germline, CDR1 is LGHDT and CDR2 is YNNKEL (reference sequence). The CDR3 is 12 residues long. CDR3 protein: CASSQVKAEAFF. The CDR3, as DNA: TGTGCCAGCAGCCAAGTGAAAGCTGAAGCTTTCTTT.

In this sample, this clonotype turned up many times. This sequence joins TRBV5-1 and TRBJ2-3; D is possibly TRBD2 (6 bases). V was pared by 0 bases and J by 6 bases, with 14 bases between. CDR1 SGHRS and CDR2 YFSETQ come from the germline V gene. This CDR3 is 15 amino acids long. The CDR3 nucleotides are TGCGCCAGCAGCTTGGGGTCTAGCGTAGGGGATACGCAGTATTTT. Its translation: CASSLGSSVGDTQYF.

This clonotype has ten or more counts. The chain joins TRBV7-2 to TRBJ2-6, with D unclear. V lost 5 bases, J lost 0 bases, and 14 bases lay in between. The CDR3 extends over 17 amino acids. Germline lookup yields CDR1 SGHTA and CDR2 FQGNSA. CDR3 amino acids: CASSLDLLSSGANVLTF. DNA of the CDR3: TGTGCCAGCAGCCTCGACTTACTGAGCTCTGGGGCCAACGTCCTGACTTTC. Based on the CDR3 plus reference TRBV7-2 and TRBJ2-6, the full variable domain is GAGVSQSPSNKVTEKGKDVELRCDPISGHTALYWYRQSLGQGLEFLIYFQGNSAPDKSGLPSDRFSAERTGGSVSTLTIQRTQQEDSAVYLCASSLDLLSSGANVLTFGAGSRLTVL.